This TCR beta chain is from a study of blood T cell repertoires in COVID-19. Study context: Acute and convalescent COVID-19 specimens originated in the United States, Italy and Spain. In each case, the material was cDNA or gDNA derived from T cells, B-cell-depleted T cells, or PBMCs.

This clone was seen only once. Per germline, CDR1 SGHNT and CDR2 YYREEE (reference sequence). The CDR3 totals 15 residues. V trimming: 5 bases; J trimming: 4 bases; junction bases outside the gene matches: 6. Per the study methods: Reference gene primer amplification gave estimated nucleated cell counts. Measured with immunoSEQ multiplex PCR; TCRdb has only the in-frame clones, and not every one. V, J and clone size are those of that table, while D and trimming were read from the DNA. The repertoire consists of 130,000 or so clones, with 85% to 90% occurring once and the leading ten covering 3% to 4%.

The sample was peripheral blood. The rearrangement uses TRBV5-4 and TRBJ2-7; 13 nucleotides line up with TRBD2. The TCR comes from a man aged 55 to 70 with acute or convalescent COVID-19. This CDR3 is CASSSRLAGGYEQYF. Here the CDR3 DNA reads TGTGCCAGCAGTTCAAGACTAGCGGGAGGTTACGAGCAGTACTTC.